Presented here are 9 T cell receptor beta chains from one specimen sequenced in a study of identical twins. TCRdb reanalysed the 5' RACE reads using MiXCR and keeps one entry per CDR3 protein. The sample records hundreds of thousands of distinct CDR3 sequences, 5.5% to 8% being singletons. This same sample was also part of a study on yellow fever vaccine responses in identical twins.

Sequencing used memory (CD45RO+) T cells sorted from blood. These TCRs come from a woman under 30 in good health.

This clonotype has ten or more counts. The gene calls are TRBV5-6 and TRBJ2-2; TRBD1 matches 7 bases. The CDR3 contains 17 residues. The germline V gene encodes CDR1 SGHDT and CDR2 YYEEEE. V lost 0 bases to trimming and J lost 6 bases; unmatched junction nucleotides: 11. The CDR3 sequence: CASSLGPTGKEAGELFF. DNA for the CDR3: TGTGCCAGCAGCTTGGGCCCGACAGGGAAGGAGGCCGGGGAGCTGTTTTTT.

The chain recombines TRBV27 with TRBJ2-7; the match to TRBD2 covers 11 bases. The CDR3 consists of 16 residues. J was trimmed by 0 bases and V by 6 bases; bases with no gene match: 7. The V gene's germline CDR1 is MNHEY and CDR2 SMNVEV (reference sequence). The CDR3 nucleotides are TGTGCCAGCAGCCCCCGGGGACTAGCGGTCTCCTACGAGCAGTACTTC. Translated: CASSPRGLAVSYEQYF.

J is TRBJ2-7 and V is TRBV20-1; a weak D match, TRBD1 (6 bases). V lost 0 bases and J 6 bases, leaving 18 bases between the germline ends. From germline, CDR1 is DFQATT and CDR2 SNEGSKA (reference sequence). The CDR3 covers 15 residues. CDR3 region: CSARDDPTGPVEQYF. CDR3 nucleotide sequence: TGCAGTGCTAGAGATGACCCGACAGGCCCAGTCGAGCAGTACTTC.

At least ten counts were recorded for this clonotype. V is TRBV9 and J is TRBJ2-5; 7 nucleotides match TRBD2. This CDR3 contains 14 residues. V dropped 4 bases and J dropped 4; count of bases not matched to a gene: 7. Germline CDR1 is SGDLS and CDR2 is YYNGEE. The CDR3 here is CASSPRLALETQYF. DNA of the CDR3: TGTGCCAGCAGCCCCAGACTAGCTTTAGAGACCCAGTACTTC. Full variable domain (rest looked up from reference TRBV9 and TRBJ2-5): DSGVTQTPKHLITATGQRVTLRCSPRSGDLSVYWYQQSLDQGLQFLIQYYNGEERAKGNILERFSAQQFPDLHSELNLSSLELGDSALYFCASSPRLALETQYFGPGTRLLVL.

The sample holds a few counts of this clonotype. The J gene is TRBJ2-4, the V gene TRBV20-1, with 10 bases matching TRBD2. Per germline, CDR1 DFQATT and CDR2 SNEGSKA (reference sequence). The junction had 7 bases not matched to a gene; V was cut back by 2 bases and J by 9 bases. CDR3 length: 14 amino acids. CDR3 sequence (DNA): TGCAGTGCTAGACTAGCGGGAGTTCTCGGCATTCAGTACTTC. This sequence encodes CSARLAGVLGIQYF.

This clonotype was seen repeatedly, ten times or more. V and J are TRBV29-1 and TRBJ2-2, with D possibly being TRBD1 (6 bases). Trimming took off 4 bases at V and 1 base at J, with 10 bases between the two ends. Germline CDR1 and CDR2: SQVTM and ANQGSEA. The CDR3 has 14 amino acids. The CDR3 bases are TGCAGCGTTGTAGGGACAAAGAACACCGGGGAGCTGTTTTTT. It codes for CSVVGTKNTGELFF.

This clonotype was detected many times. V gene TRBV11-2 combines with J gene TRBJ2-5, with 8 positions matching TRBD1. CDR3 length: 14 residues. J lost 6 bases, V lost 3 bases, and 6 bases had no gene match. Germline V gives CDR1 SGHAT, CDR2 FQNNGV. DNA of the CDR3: TGTGCCAGCAGCTTGGACAGGGTCAGACAGACCCAGTACTTC. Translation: CASSLDRVRQTQYF.

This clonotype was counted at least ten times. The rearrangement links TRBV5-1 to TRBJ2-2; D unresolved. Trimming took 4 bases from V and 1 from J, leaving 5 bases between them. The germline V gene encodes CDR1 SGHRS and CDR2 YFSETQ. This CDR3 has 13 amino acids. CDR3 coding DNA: TGCGCCAGCAGCCCAATGAACACCGGGGAGCTGTTTTTT. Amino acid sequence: CASSPMNTGELFF. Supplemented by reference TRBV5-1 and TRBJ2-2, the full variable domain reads KAGVTQTPRYLIKTRGQQVTLSCSPISGHRSVSWYQQTPGQGLQFLFEYFSETQRNKGNFPGRFSGRQFSNSRSEMNVSTLELGDSALYLCASSPMNTGELFFGEGSRLTVL.

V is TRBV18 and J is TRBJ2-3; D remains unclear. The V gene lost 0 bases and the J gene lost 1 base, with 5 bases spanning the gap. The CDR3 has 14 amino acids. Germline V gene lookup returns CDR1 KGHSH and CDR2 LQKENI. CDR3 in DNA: TGTGCCAGCTCACCACCAGGCCGCACAGATACGCAGTATTTT. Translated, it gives CASSPPGRTDTQYF.